A selection of T cell receptor beta chains follows, all from one sample in a study of T cell repertoires in cytomegalovirus infection. A single record per CDR3 protein comes from TCRdb applying MiXCR to the reads. Of about 530,000 distinct CDR3 sequences in the sample, more than 20% were seen once. Sequenced input: PBMCs. The receptors originated from a human donor in good health (CMV status not recorded). Some clones in this sample may be carry-over from other donors' samples. The CDR3 runs from the conserved cysteine through the conserved F or W. The D gene is left open where the match is weak. Expanded clones get a size class; other rows say once, few or many, or leave the size out.

j_call | d_call | clone_size | v_call | cdr3_nt | cdr3_aa
TRBJ2-5 | TRBD1 | many | TRBV7-2 | TGTGCCAGCAGCCTACAGACAGGGGCCTTGGAGACCCAGTACTTC | CASSLQTGALETQYF
TRBJ2-5 | - | few | TRBV20-1 | TGCAGTGCTAGAGTAGCAGGCAGTGGAGAGACCCAGTACTTC | CSARVAGSGETQYF
TRBJ2-7 | TRBD2 | - | TRBV19 | TGTGCCAGTAGTATCTACCGACTAGCAACCTACGAGCAGTACTTC | CASSIYRLATYEQYF
TRBJ2-3 | - | - | TRBV24-1 | TGTGCCACCAATAGCGCAGGCACAGATACGCAGTATTTT | CATNSAGTDTQYF
TRBJ1-5 | - | - | TRBV19 | TGTGCCAGTAGTATTGCAGGGTATGGCAATCAGCCCCAGCATTTT | CASSIAGYGNQPQHF
TRBJ2-7 | TRBD1 | - | TRBV29-1 | TGCAGCGTCGAAGGACAGGGGGCTGTCGAGCAGTACTTC | CSVEGQGAVEQYF
TRBJ2-2 | - | few | TRBV19 | TGTGCCAGTAGTATGGTGACGAACACCGGGGAGCTGTTTTTT | CASSMVTNTGELFF
TRBJ2-2 | TRBD2 | few | TRBV5-1 | TGCGCCAGCAGCTTAGCCAGCGGGACGAACACCGGGGAGCTGTTTTTT | CASSLASGTNTGELFF
TRBJ2-1 | TRBD2 | few | TRBV7-3 | TGTGCCAGCAGCTTAGTGCTAGCGGGAGTTAACAATGAGCAGTTCTTC | CASSLVLAGVNNEQFF
TRBJ2-6 | - | few | TRBV7-2 | TGTGCCAGCAGCTCCGAGCCTTCTGGGGCCAACGTCCTGACTTTC | CASSSEPSGANVLTF
TRBJ1-4 | - | - | TRBV28 | TGTGCCACTAAGGACGGCCTAAATGAAAAACTGTTTTTT | CATKDGLNEKLFF
TRBJ1-2 | - | - | TRBV7-2 | TGTGCCAGCAGCTTAGCGTGGCAGAACCGCGGCTACACCTTC | CASSLAWQNRGYTF
TRBJ2-7 | TRBD1 | - | TRBV6-2/TRBV6-3 | TGTGCCAGCAGCCCGGACAGGGCGGGCTACGAGCAGTACTTC | CASSPDRAGYEQYF
TRBJ1-2 | - | few | TRBV30 | TGTGCCTGGAATCCCCAGGGCGGCTATGGCTACACCTTC | CAWNPQGGYGYTF
TRBJ2-7 | TRBD1 | - | TRBV7-2 | TGTGCCAGCAGCTCTCGACAGGGGAACGAGCAGTACTTC | CASSSRQGNEQYF
TRBJ2-1 | - | - | TRBV7-9 | TGTGCCAGCAGCTTCCCTCCTAGCGTTTCCTACAATGAGCAGTTCTTC | CASSFPPSVSYNEQFF
TRBJ2-5 | TRBD2 | - | TRBV7-8 | TGTGCCAGCAGCCTACGTAGCGGGAGCTACGAGACCCAGTACTTC | CASSLRSGSYETQYF
TRBJ1-5 | TRBD1 | many | TRBV7-2 | TGTGCCAGCAGCCCGCAGGGGGGAGGGAGCAATCAGCCCCAGCATTTT | CASSPQGGGSNQPQHF
TRBJ2-1 | - | - | TRBV7-6 | TGTGCCAGCAGCTTAGCGGTATATGGGAGATCAGGAAGGGAGCAGTTCTTC | CASSLAVYGRSGREQFF
TRBJ2-3 | TRBD1 | - | TRBV12-3/TRBV12-4 | TGTGCCAGCATCCGAGGGACAGAAGGTATCGCAGATACGCAGTATTTT | CASIRGTEGIADTQYF
TRBJ1-6 | - | many | TRBV7-2 | TGTGCCAGCAGCGCCACAGGGAATTCACCCCTCCACTTT | CASSATGNSPLHF
TRBJ1-5 | TRBD1 | many | TRBV7-2 | TGTGCCAGCAGCTTACAGGGGGACCAGCCCCAGCATTTT | CASSLQGDQPQHF
TRBJ2-1 | TRBD2 | many | TRBV7-8 | TGTGCCAGCAGCTTTAGCGGGCGTCACGGGGATGAGCAGTTCTTC | CASSFSGRHGDEQFF
TRBJ1-2 | - | few | TRBV28 | TGTGCCATCTTGGAACAAGACTATGGCTACACCTTC | CAILEQDYGYTF
TRBJ2-1 | TRBD2 | - | TRBV7-2 | TGTGCCAGCAGCGCGGGACTAGCGGGAATGTTCTTC | CASSAGLAGMFF
TRBJ1-1 | TRBD1 | few | TRBV11-2 | TGTGCCAGCCAGATCTTGGACAGGGAAGCTCAGGAGAAAGCTTTCTTT | CASQILDREAQEKAFF
TRBJ1-3 | - | - | TRBV15 | TGTGCCACCAGCATGACCGCCGCTGGAAACACCATATATTTT | CATSMTAAGNTIYF
TRBJ1-3 | - | few | TRBV5-1 | TGCGCCAGCAGCTTACAGGAGGGAGCTGGAAACACCATATATTTT | CASSLQEGAGNTIYF
TRBJ2-5 | - | - | TRBV6-6 | TGTGCCAGCAGTTACTCTGTAGGCTTCCAAGAGACCCAGTACTTC | CASSYSVGFQETQYF
TRBJ1-1 | TRBD1 | many | TRBV6-1 | TGTGCCAGCAGGGAGGTAACAGGGGGCCACACTGAAGCTTTCTTT | CASREVTGGHTEAFF
TRBJ2-3 | - | - | TRBV29-1 | TGCAGCGTTGAATTGTCAGGGGAAACAGATACGCAGTATTTT | CSVELSGETDTQYF